This is a list of T cell receptor beta chains from one sample in a study of T cells in localized non-small cell lung cancer. Repertoires were generated with immunoSEQ multiplex PCR, while TCRdb's copy carries only in-frame clones and drops some. The sample yields tens of thousands of clones, around 83% seen once. The source material was PBMCs, sampled before any cancer treatment. These receptors were collected from a man aged 40 to 75 with stage II lung adenocarcinoma. Both conserved end residues are part of each CDR3.

J gene: TRBJ1-2; V gene: TRBV6-1; CDR3 protein: CASSEDSSRGYTF
J gene: TRBJ2-7; V gene: TRBV2; CDR3 protein: CASSDWSTYEQYF
J gene: TRBJ2-1; V gene: TRBV14; CDR3 protein: CASSQIPFSGIAYNEQFF
J gene: TRBJ2-1; V gene: TRBV4-3; CDR3 protein: CASSQDPASGRTYNEQFF
J gene: TRBJ2-5; V gene: TRBV21-1; CDR3 protein: CASPNRGRDRGIRWGETQYF
J gene: TRBJ1-2; V gene: TRBV9; CDR3 protein: CASSPQPTWDSLYGYTF
J gene: TRBJ1-4; V gene: TRBV30; CDR3 protein: CAWSRLGSEKLFF
J gene: TRBJ1-1; V gene: TRBV27; CDR3 protein: CASSLTPGVTEAFF
J gene: TRBJ1-1; V gene: TRBV6-5; CDR3 protein: CASSYNGGVETEAFF
J gene: TRBJ2-4; V gene: TRBV9; CDR3 protein: CASSVGGTGRIENIQYF
J gene: TRBJ2-5; V gene: TRBV5-5; CDR3 protein: CASSSPFQETQYF
J gene: TRBJ1-4; V gene: TRBV5-4; CDR3 protein: CASGRGQQYGEKLFF
J gene: TRBJ2-1; V gene: TRBV5-6; CDR3 protein: CASNLDREQFF
J gene: TRBJ1-2; V gene: TRBV4-2; CDR3 protein: CASSQDRTSNYGYTF
J gene: TRBJ2-1; V gene: TRBV19; CDR3 protein: CASSARAGYNEQFF
J gene: TRBJ2-5; V gene: TRBV19; CDR3 protein: CASSMGQPQETQYF
J gene: TRBJ1-2; V gene: TRBV4-1; CDR3 protein: CASSQVAVSSGYTF
J gene: TRBJ1-4; V gene: TRBV28; CDR3 protein: CASSTQGVTNEKLFF
J gene: TRBJ2-7; V gene: TRBV4-1; CDR3 protein: CASSQDPGRDEQYF
J gene: TRBJ2-1; V gene: TRBV4-1; CDR3 protein: CASSQEGSTYNEQFF
J gene: TRBJ1-1; V gene: TRBV2; CDR3 protein: CASRNSNGVAFF
J gene: TRBJ1-4; V gene: TRBV19; CDR3 protein: CASSIRLRVEEKLFF
J gene: TRBJ2-7; V gene: TRBV14; CDR3 protein: CASSPLPHEQYF
J gene: TRBJ2-7; V gene: TRBV7-9; CDR3 protein: CASSLLGIATYEQYF
J gene: TRBJ2-7; V gene: TRBV4-2; CDR3 protein: CASSQDLRLAPTYEQYF
J gene: TRBJ1-2; V gene: TRBV19; CDR3 protein: CASIGTVDYGYTF
J gene: TRBJ2-7; V gene: TRBV6-5; CDR3 protein: CASSPGQGAFEQYF
J gene: TRBJ2-3; V gene: TRBV6-5; CDR3 protein: CASRTDRSTDTQYF
J gene: TRBJ2-5; V gene: TRBV5-1; CDR3 protein: CASSSALTTGGQYF